This T cell receptor beta chain appears in the sequencing data of a study of blood T cell repertoires in COVID-19. About the study: From T cells, B-cell-depleted T cells, or PBMCs came the material, which was cDNA or gDNA.

This CDR3 is 15 amino acids long. The trim removed 5 bases at V and 6 bases at J, leaving 5 bases unmatched. Germline V CDR1 and CDR2: SGHAT, FQNNGV. The protocol was immunoSEQ multiplex PCR, while the TCRdb copy is restricted to in-frame clones and leaves out a portion. The sample includes about 250,000 clones, more than 75% seen only once; the top ten take 1.5% to 2%. The source of this sequence is a woman aged 55-69 years who had recovered from COVID-19. The V gene is TRBV11-2, the J gene TRBJ1-5, with 12 bases matching TRBD1. The sample was peripheral blood. This CDR3 reads CASSPGTGGIQPQHF. CDR3 nucleotide sequence: TGTGCCAGCAGCCCCGGGACAGGGGGCATTCAGCCCCAGCATTTT.